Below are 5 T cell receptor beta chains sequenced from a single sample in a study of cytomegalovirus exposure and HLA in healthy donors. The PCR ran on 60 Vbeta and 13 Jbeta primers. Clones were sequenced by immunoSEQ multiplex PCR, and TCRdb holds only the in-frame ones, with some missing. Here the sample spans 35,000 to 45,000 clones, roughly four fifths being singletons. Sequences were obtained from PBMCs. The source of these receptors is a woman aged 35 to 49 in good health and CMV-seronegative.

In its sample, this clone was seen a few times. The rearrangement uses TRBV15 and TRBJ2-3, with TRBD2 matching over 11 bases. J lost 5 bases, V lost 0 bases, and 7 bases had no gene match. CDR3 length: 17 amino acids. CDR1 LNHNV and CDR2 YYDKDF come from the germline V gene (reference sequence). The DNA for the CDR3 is TGTGCCACCAGCAGAGAATCACTAGCGGGGGCTGGAGATACGCAGTATTTT. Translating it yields CATSRESLAGAGDTQYF.

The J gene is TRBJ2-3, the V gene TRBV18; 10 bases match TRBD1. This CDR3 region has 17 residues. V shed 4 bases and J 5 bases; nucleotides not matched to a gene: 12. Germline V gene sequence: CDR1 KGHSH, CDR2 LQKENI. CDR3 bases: TGTGCCAGCTCACAGGGAACCGGGACAGGGGCTGGAGATACGCAGTATTTT. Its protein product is CASSQGTGTGAGDTQYF. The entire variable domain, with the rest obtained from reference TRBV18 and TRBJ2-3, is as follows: NAGVMQNPRHLVRRRGQEARLRCSPMKGHSHVYWYRQLPEEGLKFMVYLQKENIIDESGMPKERFSAEFPKEGPSILRIQQVVRGDSAAYFCASSQGTGTGAGDTQYFGPGTRLTVL.

The CDR3 loop is CASSRGQVYGYTF. The CDR3 nucleotides read TGTGCCAGCAGCCGAGGACAGGTCTATGGCTACACCTTC. The rearrangement links TRBV6-5 to TRBJ1-2; 7 bases fit TRBD1. V was clipped by 6 bases and J by 4 bases; unmatched bases: 5. Germline CDR1 and CDR2: MNHEY and SVGAGI. The length of the CDR3 is 13 residues.

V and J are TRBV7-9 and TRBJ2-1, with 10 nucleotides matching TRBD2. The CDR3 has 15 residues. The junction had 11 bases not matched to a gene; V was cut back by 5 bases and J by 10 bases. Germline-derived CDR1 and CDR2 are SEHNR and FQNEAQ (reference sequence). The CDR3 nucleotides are TGTGCCAGCAGCCCTCTAGCGGGGGTGAGAGGCGAGCAGTTCTTC. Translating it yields CASSPLAGVRGEQFF.

The CDR3 DNA is TGTGCCAGCAGTTCTGACACAACGGGGGGCTACACCTTC. Protein product: CASSSDTTGGYTF. The chain joins TRBV6-1 to TRBJ1-2; no firm D call. V dropped 5 bases and J dropped 8 bases, with 15 bases sitting between them. Looked up from germline, CDR1 is MNHNS and CDR2 is SASEGT. The CDR3 is 13 amino acids.